This T cell receptor (beta chain) was profiled in a study of blood T cell repertoires in COVID-19 (TCRdb year 2020). Describing the broader study: Samples from collaborators originated in the United States, Italy and Spain and spanned both the acute and convalescent phases of COVID-19. Samples were obtained from the ongoing ImmuneRACE study (first 160 participants) and from over 1,000 subjects provided by 6 global collaborators. The repertoires were made available in a free public database intended to serve as a resource for research on the immune response to SARS-CoV-2. Where HLA class I and class II types were available, the types were taken from metadata supplied by the sample provider, not from assay-based typing. The prospective study material was composed of cDNA or gDNA derived from T cells, B-cell-depleted T cells, or PBMCs. The dataset comprised deeply sampled blood TCRbeta repertoires from subjects exposed to, actively infected with, or recovered from COVID-19. The sample metadata nearly always contained a de-identified subject ID, COVID-19 status, age in years and sex.

General findings and caveats noted by the study authors: Clinical and demographic metadata were provided uncurated, with the amount varying by source and participant.

In the prospective study, participants were about 18 to 95 years old, resided in 20 to 30 geographic areas of the United States, and were enrolled through a virtual design. In the prospective study, cohorts were assigned on the basis of participant-reported clinical history obtained from a screening survey and a study questionnaire. ImmuneRACE Cohort 3 recovered participants were defined by two consecutive negative NP/OP PCR tests, healthcare professional clearance, or symptom resolution. Each participant in the prospective study had whole blood, serum and a nasopharyngeal or oropharyngeal swab collected by mobile phlebotomists. Over a roughly 2-month period, participants in the prospective study had the option of providing additional blood draws and questionnaires. Before DNA extraction, prospective study blood samples were shipped either frozen or at room temperature. A remark on this clone: What this receptor recognizes is not known. No clone much larger than this one lies a single base away; base qualities are absent.

TCRbeta CDR3 regions were amplified from genomic DNA using the immunoSEQ Assay, a bias-controlled multiplex PCR. As for the authors' bioinformatics: Nucleated cell counts per sample were estimated from amplification of reference gene primers within the assay. To quantify the absolute abundance of each unique TCRbeta CDR3 rearrangement, sequence reads were collapsed and filtered. For each sample, productive Simpson clonality was calculated by taking the square root of Simpson's diversity index across productive rearrangements. TCRdb carries this immuneACCESS record with in-frame sequences only. Its versions omit some clonotypes, under half of them owing to an unresolved V gene in the studies checked, with the rest unexplained. The DNA gave D and trimming, while V, J and clone size come from that table. Across this sample there are around 450,000 clones, with around 90% seen only once. Clones ranked in the top ten supply 0.65% to 0.9% of the sample.

The CDR3 runs 16 amino acids, cysteine and phenylalanine included. Only CDR3 DNA remains: 48 bases, in frame from the first base. CDR1 is given as SGDLS and CDR2 as YYNGEE, both from the germline V gene. Trimming removed 2 bases from V and 0 bases from J; the gene matches leave 6 bases unexplained. Input material: PBMCs or T cells enriched from blood (not recorded which). This sequence originates from a woman aged 18-29 years who had recovered from COVID-19. Here the chain combines TRBV9 and TRBJ2-3, and TRBD2 aligns with 7 junction nucleotides. The DNA sequence is as follows: TGTGCCAGCAGCGTTCCTAGCGGAGCTAGCACAGATACGCAGTATTTT. It codes for CASSVPSGASTDTQYF. The CDR3, completed at both ends by the reference TRBV9 and TRBJ2-3 genes, gives the full variable domain DSGVTQTPKHLITATGQRVTLRCSPRSGDLSVYWYQQSLDQGLQFLIQYYNGEERAKGNILERFSAQQFPDLHSELNLSSLELGDSALYFCASSVPSGASTDTQYFGPGTRLTVL.